This T cell receptor (beta chain) was obtained from a study of T cell responses to AZD1222 COVID-19 vaccine. To note about this clone: What it binds is unknown.

Overall study results and limits: Reportedly, nearly half the spike-specific TCRs target unmutated variant regions.

The table came from immunoSEQ multiplex PCR; TCRdb's copy has only in-frame clones and leaves some out. This sample has 65,000 to 75,000 clones; 85% to 90% occur once, and the top ten carry 4.5% to 5%. The CDR3 consists of 16 residues. Specimen: peripheral blood, collected 28 days after the second dose of the MenACWY control vaccine. This sequence was found in an adult who received the MenACWY meningococcal vaccine as a control. The chain joins TRBV21-1 to TRBJ1-3; the tabulated D call, TRBD1, remains unverified against the DNA. TRBV21-1 is recorded as a pseudogene. Here the CDR3 reads CASSKANTRSGNTIYF. The DNA for the CDR3 is TGTGCCAGCAGCAAAGCAAACACCCGCTCTGGAAACACCATATATTTT.